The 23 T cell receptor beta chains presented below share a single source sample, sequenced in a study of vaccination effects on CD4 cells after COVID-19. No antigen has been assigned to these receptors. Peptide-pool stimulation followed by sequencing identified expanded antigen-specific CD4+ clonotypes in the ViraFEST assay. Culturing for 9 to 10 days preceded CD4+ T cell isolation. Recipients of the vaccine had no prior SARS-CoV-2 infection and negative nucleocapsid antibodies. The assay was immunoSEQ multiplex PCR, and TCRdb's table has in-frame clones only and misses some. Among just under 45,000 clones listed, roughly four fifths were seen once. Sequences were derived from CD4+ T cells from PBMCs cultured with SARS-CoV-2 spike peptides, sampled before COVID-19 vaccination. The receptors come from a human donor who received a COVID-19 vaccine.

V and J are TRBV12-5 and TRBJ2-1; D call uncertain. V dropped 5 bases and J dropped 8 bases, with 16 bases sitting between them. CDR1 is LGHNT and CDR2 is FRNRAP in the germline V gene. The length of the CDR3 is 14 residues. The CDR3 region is CASGLTRRSDEQFF. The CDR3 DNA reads TGTGCTAGTGGTCTAACGAGAAGGTCCGATGAGCAGTTCTTC. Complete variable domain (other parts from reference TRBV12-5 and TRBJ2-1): DARVTQTPRHKVTEMGQEVTMRCQPILGHNTVFWYRQTMMQGLELLAYFRNRAPLDDSGMPKDRFSAEMPDATLATLKIQPSEPRDSAVYFCASGLTRRSDEQFFGPGTRLTVL.

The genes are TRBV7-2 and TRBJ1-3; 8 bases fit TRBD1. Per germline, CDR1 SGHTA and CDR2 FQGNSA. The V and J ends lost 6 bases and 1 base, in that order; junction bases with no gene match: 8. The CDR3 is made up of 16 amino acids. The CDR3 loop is CASRQDRARSGNTIYF. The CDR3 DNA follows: TGTGCCAGCAGACAGGACAGGGCACGATCTGGAAACACCATATATTTT.

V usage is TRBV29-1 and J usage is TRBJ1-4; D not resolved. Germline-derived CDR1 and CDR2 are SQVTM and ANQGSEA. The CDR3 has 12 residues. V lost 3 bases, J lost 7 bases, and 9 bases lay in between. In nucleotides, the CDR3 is TGCAGCGTTGATCCCGGCGGTGAAAAACTGTTTTTT. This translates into CSVDPGGEKLFF.

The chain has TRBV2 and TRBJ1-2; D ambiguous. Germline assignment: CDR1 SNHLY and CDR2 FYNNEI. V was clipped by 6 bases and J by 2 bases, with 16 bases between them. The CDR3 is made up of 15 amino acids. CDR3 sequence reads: CASRPGGGQNYGYTF. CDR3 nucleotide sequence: TGTGCCAGCAGACCGGGCGGCGGGCAAAACTATGGCTACACCTTC.

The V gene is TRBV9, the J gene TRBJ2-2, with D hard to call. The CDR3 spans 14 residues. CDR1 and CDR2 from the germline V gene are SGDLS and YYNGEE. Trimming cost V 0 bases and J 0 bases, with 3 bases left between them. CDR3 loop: CASSVVANTGELFF. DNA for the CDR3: TGTGCCAGCAGCGTAGTAGCGAACACCGGGGAGCTGTTTTTT.

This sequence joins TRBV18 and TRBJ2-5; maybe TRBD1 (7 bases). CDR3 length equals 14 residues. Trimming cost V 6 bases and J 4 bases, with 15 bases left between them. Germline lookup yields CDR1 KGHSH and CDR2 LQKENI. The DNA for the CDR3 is TGTGCCAGCTCCCCGTCGCAGGGGGGAGAGACCCAGTACTTC. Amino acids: CASSPSQGGETQYF.

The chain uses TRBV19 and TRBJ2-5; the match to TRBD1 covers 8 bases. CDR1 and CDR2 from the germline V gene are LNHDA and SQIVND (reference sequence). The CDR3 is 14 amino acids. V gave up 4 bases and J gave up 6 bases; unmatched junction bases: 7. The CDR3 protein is CASSKTGELKTQYF. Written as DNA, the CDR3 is TGTGCCAGTAGTAAGACAGGGGAGCTGAAGACCCAGTACTTC.

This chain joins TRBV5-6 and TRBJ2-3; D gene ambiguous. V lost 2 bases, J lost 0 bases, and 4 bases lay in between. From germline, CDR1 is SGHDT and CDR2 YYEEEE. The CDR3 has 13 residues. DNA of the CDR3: TGTGCCAGCAGCTTTGCCAGCACAGATACGCAGTATTTT. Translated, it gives CASSFASTDTQYF.

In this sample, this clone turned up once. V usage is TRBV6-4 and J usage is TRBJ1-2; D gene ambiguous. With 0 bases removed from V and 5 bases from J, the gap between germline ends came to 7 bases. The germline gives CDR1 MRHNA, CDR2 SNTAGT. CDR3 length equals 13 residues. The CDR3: CASSDSPGYGYTF. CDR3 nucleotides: TGTGCCAGCAGTGACTCTCCGGGTTATGGCTACACCTTC.

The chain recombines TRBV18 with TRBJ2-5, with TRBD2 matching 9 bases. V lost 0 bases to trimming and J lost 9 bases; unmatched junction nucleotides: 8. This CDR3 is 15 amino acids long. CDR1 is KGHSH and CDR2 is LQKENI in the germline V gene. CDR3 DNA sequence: TGTGCCAGCTCACCACCGACTAGCGGCCTAATATCCCAGTACTTC. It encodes CASSPPTSGLISQYF.

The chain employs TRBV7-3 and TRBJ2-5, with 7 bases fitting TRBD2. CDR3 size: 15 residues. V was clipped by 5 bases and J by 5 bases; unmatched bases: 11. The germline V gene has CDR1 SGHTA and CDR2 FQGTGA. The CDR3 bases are TGTGCCAGCAGCCCCCGGGCTAGCGGTAGCGAGACCCAGTACTTC. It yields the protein CASSPRASGSETQYF.

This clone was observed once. CDR3 protein: CASSPWDTVYTEAFF. As DNA, the CDR3 is TGTGCCAGCAGCCCCTGGGATACCGTTTACACTGAAGCTTTCTTT. The rearrangement joins TRBV28 to TRBJ1-1; no clear D gene. CDR3 size: 15 residues. Germline V gene lookup returns CDR1 MDHEN and CDR2 SYDVKM. Trimming took 6 bases from V and 3 from J, leaving 17 bases between them.

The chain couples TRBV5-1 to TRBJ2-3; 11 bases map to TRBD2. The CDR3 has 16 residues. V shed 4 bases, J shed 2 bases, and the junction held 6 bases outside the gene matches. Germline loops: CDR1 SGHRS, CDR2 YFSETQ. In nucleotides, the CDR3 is TGCGCCAGCAGCCGGCAACTAGCGGGGGTCACAGATACGCAGTATTTT. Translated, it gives CASSRQLAGVTDTQYF.

In nucleotides, the CDR3 is TGTGCCATCAGTGAAGTGGGTCAGCCCCAGCATTTT. Translated, it gives CAISEVGQPQHF. The rearrangement uses TRBV10-3 and TRBJ1-5; D not certain. The germline V gene has CDR1 ENHRY and CDR2 SYGVKD. V was clipped by 3 bases and J by 6 bases, with 6 bases between them. The CDR3 runs to 12 residues.

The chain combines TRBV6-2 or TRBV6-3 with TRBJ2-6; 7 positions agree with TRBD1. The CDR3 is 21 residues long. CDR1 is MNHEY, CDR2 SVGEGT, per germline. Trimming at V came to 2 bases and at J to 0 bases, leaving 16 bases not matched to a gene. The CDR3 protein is CASSYILTGRRELSGANVLTF. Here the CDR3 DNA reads TGTGCCAGCAGTTACATTCTGACAGGGAGAAGGGAACTCTCTGGGGCCAACGTCCTGACTTTC.

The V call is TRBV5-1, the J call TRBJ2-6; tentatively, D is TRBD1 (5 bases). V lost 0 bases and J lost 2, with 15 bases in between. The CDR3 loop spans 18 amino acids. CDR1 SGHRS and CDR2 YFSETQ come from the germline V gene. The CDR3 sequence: CASSLAVDSSPGANVLTF. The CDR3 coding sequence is TGCGCCAGCAGCTTGGCGGTAGACAGCTCTCCTGGGGCCAACGTCCTGACTTTC.

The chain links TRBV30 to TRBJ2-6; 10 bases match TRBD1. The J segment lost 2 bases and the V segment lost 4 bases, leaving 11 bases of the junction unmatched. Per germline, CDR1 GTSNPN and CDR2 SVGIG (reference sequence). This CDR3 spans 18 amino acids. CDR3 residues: CAWTEPGQGIAGANVLTF. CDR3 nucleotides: TGTGCCTGGACAGAGCCGGGACAGGGGATCGCTGGGGCCAACGTCCTGACTTTC.

CDR3 loop: CATSDTGRAEVRDTQYF. The CDR3 DNA sequence: TGTGCCACCAGTGACACAGGGAGGGCTGAGGTTCGGGATACGCAGTATTTT. V gene TRBV24-1 combines with J gene TRBJ2-3; TRBD2 is a possible D gene (7 bases). Trimming took 4 bases from V and 6 from J, leaving 22 bases between them. Germline V gives CDR1 KGHDR, CDR2 SFDVKD. The CDR3 contains 17 residues.

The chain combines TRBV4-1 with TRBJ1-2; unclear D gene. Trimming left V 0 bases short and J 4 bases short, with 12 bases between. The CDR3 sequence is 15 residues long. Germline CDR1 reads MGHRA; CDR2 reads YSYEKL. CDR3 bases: TGCGCCAGCAGCCAAGAGGTTGTAGTCCCCTATGGCTACACCTTC. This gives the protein CASSQEVVVPYGYTF.

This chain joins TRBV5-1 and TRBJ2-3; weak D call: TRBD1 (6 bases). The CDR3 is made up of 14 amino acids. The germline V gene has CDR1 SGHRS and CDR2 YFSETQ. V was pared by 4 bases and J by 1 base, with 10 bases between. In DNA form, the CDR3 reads TGCGCCAGCAGCGTAGCAGGGGGCACAGATACGCAGTATTTT. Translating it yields CASSVAGGTDTQYF.

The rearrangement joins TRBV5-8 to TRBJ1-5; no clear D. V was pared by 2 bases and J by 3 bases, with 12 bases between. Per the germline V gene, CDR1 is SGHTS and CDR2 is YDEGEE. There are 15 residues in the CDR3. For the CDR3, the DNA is TGTGCCAGCAGCTTAGGGCAGGCGTTCAATCAGCCCCAGCATTTT. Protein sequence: CASSLGQAFNQPQHF.

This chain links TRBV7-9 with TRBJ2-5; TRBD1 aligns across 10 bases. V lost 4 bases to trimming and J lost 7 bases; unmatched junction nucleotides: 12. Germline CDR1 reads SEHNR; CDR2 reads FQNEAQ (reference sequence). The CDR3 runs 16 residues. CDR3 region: CASSSIAGQGLGTQYF. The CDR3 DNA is TGTGCCAGCAGCTCCATCGCGGGACAGGGGCTAGGGACCCAGTACTTC. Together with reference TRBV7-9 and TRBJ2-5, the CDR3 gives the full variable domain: DTGVSQNPRHKITKRGQNVTFRCDPISEHNRLYWYRQTLGQGPEFLTYFQNEAQLEKSRLLSDRFSAERPKGSFSTLEIQRTEQGDSAMYLCASSSIAGQGLGTQYFGPGTRLLVL.

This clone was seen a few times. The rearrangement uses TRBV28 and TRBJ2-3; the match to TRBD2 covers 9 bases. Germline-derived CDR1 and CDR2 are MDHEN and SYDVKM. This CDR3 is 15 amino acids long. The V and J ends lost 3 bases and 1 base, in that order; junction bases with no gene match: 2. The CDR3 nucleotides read TGTGCCAGCAGTTTCCAGCGGGGGGGCACAGATACGCAGTATTTT. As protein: CASSFQRGGTDTQYF.